These 20 T cell receptor beta chains came from one sample sequenced in a study of cytomegalovirus exposure and HLA in healthy donors. The PCR contained 60 Vbeta and 13 Jbeta primers. Clones were read by immunoSEQ multiplex PCR, and TCRdb kept only the in-frame ones, dropping some. This sample carries more than 110,000 clones, around 83% of them seen once, and the ten largest clones take more than 0.9%. Specimen: PBMCs. The receptors were sampled from a male donor in good health and CMV-seropositive.

This clone was detected only a few times. The chain carries TRBV11-2 and TRBJ2-1, with 7 bases identical to TRBD2. The CDR3 has 15 residues. Germline CDR1 and CDR2: SGHAT and FQNNGV. The J segment lost 4 bases and the V segment lost 1 base, leaving 4 bases of the junction unmatched. The CDR3 loop is CASSLGTGGYNEQFF. DNA for the CDR3: TGTGCCAGCAGCTTAGGGACGGGGGGTTACAATGAGCAGTTCTTC.

This clone was seen more than once but under ten times. The J gene is TRBJ2-7, the V gene TRBV5-1, with 10 nucleotides matching TRBD2. CDR1 and CDR2 from the germline V gene are SGHRS and YFSETQ. J was trimmed by 0 bases and V by 0 bases; bases with no gene match: 6. There are 17 residues in the CDR3. The CDR3 region has the DNA TGCGCCAGCAGCTTGGCCGCGAGCGGGAGGGCCTCCTACGAGCAGTACTTC. Its translation: CASSLAASGRASYEQYF.

The rearrangement uses TRBV9 and TRBJ1-1, with D tentatively TRBD1 (5 bases). This CDR3 is built from 12 residues. The germline V gene has CDR1 SGDLS and CDR2 YYNGEE. The germline V and J ends were trimmed by 3 bases and 11 bases, with 14 bases remaining between them. CDR3 region: CASSGGDGEAFF. Here the CDR3 DNA reads TGTGCCAGCAGCGGCGGGGACGGGGAGGCTTTCTTT.

This chain connects TRBV5-1 to TRBJ2-3, with 16 bases matching TRBD2. J was trimmed by 0 bases and V by 2 bases; bases with no gene match: 3. This CDR3 is 18 amino acids long. CDR1 is SGHRS, CDR2 YFSETQ, per germline. The CDR3 loop reads CASSFGTSGGGSTDTQYF. The CDR3 DNA sequence: TGCGCCAGCAGCTTCGGGACTAGCGGGGGGGGGAGCACAGATACGCAGTATTTT.

This clone was observed a single time. The CDR3 spells CASSPGSGSTDTQYF. The CDR3 DNA follows: TGTGCCAGCAGCCCCGGGAGCGGAAGCACAGATACGCAGTATTTT. This chain joins TRBV11-3 and TRBJ2-3, with a possible D match to TRBD2 (6 bases). The CDR3 totals 15 residues. V was cut by 5 bases and J by 0 bases, with 12 bases left in between. Germline CDR1 is SGHNT and CDR2 is YENEEA.

The CDR3 bases are TGTGCCAGCAGCCAAAAGAGGAGGGGCACAGATACGCAGTATTTT. Encoded protein: CASSQKRRGTDTQYF. V gene TRBV27 combines with J gene TRBJ2-3, with D possibly matching TRBD2 (6 bases). V was clipped by 6 bases and J by 1 base, with 14 bases between them. Germline values: CDR1 MNHEY, CDR2 SMNVEV (reference sequence). The CDR3 runs 15 residues.

The rearrangement links TRBV7-9 to TRBJ1-6, with 7 bases lining up with TRBD1. V dropped 5 bases and J dropped 7; count of bases not matched to a gene: 8. CDR1 and CDR2 (germline): SEHNR, FQNEAQ (reference sequence). The CDR3 covers 15 residues. The CDR3 region is CASSPGTARNSPLHF. CDR3 nucleotide sequence: TGTGCCAGCAGCCCCGGGACAGCTAGAAATTCACCCCTCCACTTT.

This chain uses TRBV19 with TRBJ1-5, with a weak D call TRBD1 (6 bases). Germline V gene lookup returns CDR1 LNHDA and CDR2 SQIVND (reference sequence). Trimming cost V 9 bases and J 6 bases, with 15 bases left between them. CDR3 length equals 13 residues. The CDR3 sequence: CASSRGMGQPQHF. In nucleotides, the CDR3 is TGTGCCAGCAGCAGGGGAATGGGTCAGCCCCAGCATTTT.

The rearrangement uses TRBV5-1 and TRBJ2-3; 7 positions match TRBD1. The length of the CDR3 is 14 residues. Germline trimming cut 4 bases from V and 3 bases from J; bases unmatched to any gene: 5. Germline assignment: CDR1 SGHRS and CDR2 YFSETQ. The CDR3 nucleotides are TGCGCCAGCAGCCTAGGACAGGAGACAGATACGCAGTATTTT. Amino acids: CASSLGQETDTQYF.

V and J are TRBV27 and TRBJ2-5; TRBD2 is a possible D gene (5 bases). Judging by the DNA end, TRBJ2-7 fits better; the J call may be wrong. Germline loops: CDR1 MNHEY, CDR2 SMNVEV (reference sequence). This CDR3 comprises 16 residues. CDR3 protein: CASSLSRAGGTYEQYF. Written as DNA, the CDR3 is TGTGCCAGCAGTTTATCGAGGGCGGGCGGAACCTACGAGCAGTACTTC.

The V gene is TRBV2, the J gene TRBJ2-7, with 9 nucleotides matching TRBD2. Germline-derived CDR1 and CDR2 are SNHLY and FYNNEI. This CDR3 is built from 14 residues. V was clipped by 4 bases and J by 6 bases; unmatched bases: 7. This CDR3 is CASSVGTSNGEQYF. Written as DNA, the CDR3 is TGTGCCAGCAGTGTCGGGACTAGCAATGGCGAGCAGTACTTC. Variable domain in full (rest from reference TRBV2 and TRBJ2-7): EPEVTQTPSHQVTQMGQEVILRCVPISNHLYFYWYRQILGQKVEFLVSFYNNEISEKSEIFDDQFSVERPDGSNFTLKIRSTKLEDSAMYFCASSVGTSNGEQYFGPGTRLTVT.

The J gene is TRBJ1-1, the V gene TRBV7-3; no reliable D call. CDR3 length: 14 amino acids. V lost 1 base and J 4 bases, leaving 10 bases between the germline ends. Germline V gene data show CDR1 as SGHTA and CDR2 as FQGTGA. The CDR3 bases are TGTGCCAGCAGCTTAAGCGGAGGAGGCACTGAAGCTTTCTTT. It translates to CASSLSGGGTEAFF. The entire variable domain, with the rest obtained from reference TRBV7-3 and TRBJ1-1, is as follows: GAGVSQTPSNKVTEKGKYVELRCDPISGHTALYWYRQSLGQGPEFLIYFQGTGAADDSGLPNDRFFAVRPEGSVSTLKIQRTERGDSAVYLCASSLSGGGTEAFFGQGTRLTVV.

Of note for this clone: One end of the junction does not line up with germline, which may come from a read error. The same CDR3 also results from other DNA sequences found in this sample. V gene TRBV5-1 combines with J gene TRBJ1-1; a possible D gene is TRBD1 (5 bases). The CDR3 covers 15 residues. Germline V gene sequence: CDR1 SGHRS, CDR2 YFSETQ. The CDR3, as DNA: TGCGCCAGCAGCTTTAACGAGCTTGAGGACACCGAAGCTTTCTTT. Translated: CASSFNELEDTEAFF.

The J gene is TRBJ2-5, the V gene TRBV6-1, with 10 bases identical to TRBD2. The CDR3 length is 15 residues. CDR1 and CDR2 (germline): MNHNS, SASEGT. The junction had 9 bases not matched to a gene; V was cut back by 6 bases and J by 5 bases. In DNA, the CDR3 is TGTGCCAGCAGAGTGAGCGGGGGGGCTAGTGAGACCCAGTACTTC. Translating gives CASRVSGGASETQYF.

V gene TRBV28 combines with J gene TRBJ2-7, with 9 bases fitting TRBD1. The CDR3 is made up of 17 amino acids. J gave up 2 bases and V 3 bases, and 11 bases lay outside the gene matches. The germline CDR1 and CDR2 sequences are MDHEN and SYDVKM. The CDR3 protein is CASSFIVVGTGPYEQYF. DNA for the CDR3: TGTGCCAGCAGTTTCATTGTAGTTGGGACAGGGCCCTACGAGCAGTACTTC.

V is TRBV4-2 and J is TRBJ1-5, with D maybe TRBD1 (6 bases). V gave up 1 base and J gave up 2 bases, with 12 bases separating them. The CDR3 extends over 16 amino acids. Looked up from germline, CDR1 is LGHNA and CDR2 is YNFKEQ. CDR3: CASSQGNRVGNQPQHF. DNA for the CDR3: TGTGCCAGCAGCCAAGGGAACAGGGTCGGCAATCAGCCCCAGCATTTT.

This clone occurred a few times. This chain uses TRBV6-1 with TRBJ1-4; D remains ambiguous. The CDR3 consists of 13 residues. Germline assignment: CDR1 MNHNS and CDR2 SASEGT. With 7 bases removed from V and 0 bases from J, the gap between germline ends came to 6 bases. CDR3: CASKETTNEKLFF. CDR3 nucleotides: TGTGCCAGCAAGGAGACAACTAATGAAAAACTGTTTTTT.

Turning to this clone: A read error may account for a junction end that differs from germline. V usage is TRBV2 and J usage is TRBJ2-5; unclear D gene. Germline values: CDR1 SNHLY, CDR2 FYNNEI. The CDR3 covers 14 residues. CDR3 region: CASCEIASQETQYF. In nucleotides, the CDR3 is TGTGCCAGCTGTGAAATAGCATCCCAAGAGACCCAGTACTTC.

The chain is built from TRBV6-1 and TRBJ1-2; no definite D call. The germline gives CDR1 MNHNS, CDR2 SASEGT. The CDR3 has 10 amino acids. Trimming removed 8 bases from V and 2 bases from J, with 3 bases in between. The CDR3 sequence is CASQNYGYTF. CDR3 in DNA: TGTGCCAGCCAAAACTATGGCTACACCTTC.

The chain uses TRBV5-5 and TRBJ1-1, with D tentatively TRBD1 (5 bases). V lost 4 bases, J lost 0 bases, and 10 bases lay in between. This CDR3 is 14 amino acids long. The germline V gene has CDR1 SGHKS and CDR2 YYEKEE (reference sequence). The CDR3: CASSTRQMNTEAFF. The DNA of the CDR3 is TGTGCCAGCAGCACCCGACAGATGAACACTGAAGCTTTCTTT. The complete variable domain, with remaining parts taken from reference TRBV5-5 and TRBJ1-1, reads DAGVTQSPTHLIKTRGQQVTLRCSPISGHKSVSWYQQVLGQGPQFIFQYYEKEERGRGNFPDRFSARQFPNYSSELNVNALLLGDSALYLCASSTRQMNTEAFFGQGTRLTVV.